This entry is about one T cell receptor (beta chain). The target antigen is unknown. Nashville, Tennessee was home to all donors, each a Caucasian adult. From CD4+ cells came CD45RA+ naive and CD45RA-negative memory subsets. The CDR3 consists of 14 residues. This sample is drawn from a study of shared clonotypes between healthy human individuals. Study-wide context: Each donor's CD8 memory used one plate, CD8 naive two, each CD4 subset three. Study conclusions and caveats: The genetic and exposure-history diversity represented was limited by few donors.

Sequencing was performed with immunoSEQ multiplex PCR; in TCRdb, only in-frame clones are kept and a portion is missing. The sample carries 550,000 to 700,000 clones, around 78% recorded once. The TCR sequence derives from a woman in her twenties or thirties in good health. The sample comprised memory CD4+ T cells sorted from blood. Subset of the sample: CD45RA-negative fraction. The chain recombines TRBV12-2 with TRBJ1-5; no DNA check was done on the table's D call, TRBD1. TRBV12-2 is a listed pseudogene. CDR3 residues: CASRSQGSDQPQHF. The CDR3 coding sequence is TGTGCAAGTCGCTCTCAGGGTTCGGATCAGCCCCAGCATTTT.